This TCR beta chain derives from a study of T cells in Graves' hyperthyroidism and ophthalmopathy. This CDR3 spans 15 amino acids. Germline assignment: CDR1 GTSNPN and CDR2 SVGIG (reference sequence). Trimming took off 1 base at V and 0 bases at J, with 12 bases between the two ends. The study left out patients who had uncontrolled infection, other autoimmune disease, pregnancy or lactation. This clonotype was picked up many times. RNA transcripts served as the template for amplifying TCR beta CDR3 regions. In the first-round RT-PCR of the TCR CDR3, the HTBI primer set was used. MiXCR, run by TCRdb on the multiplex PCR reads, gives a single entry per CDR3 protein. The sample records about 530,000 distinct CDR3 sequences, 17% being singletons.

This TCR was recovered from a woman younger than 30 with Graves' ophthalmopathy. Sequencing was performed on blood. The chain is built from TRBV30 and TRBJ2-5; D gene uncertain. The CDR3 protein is CAWSGGMQNQETQYF. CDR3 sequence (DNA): TGTGCCTGGAGTGGGGGAATGCAGAACCAAGAGACCCAGTACTTC.